A selection of T cell receptor beta chains follows, all from one sample in a study of blood T cell repertoires in COVID-19. TCRdb's table, derived via immunoSEQ multiplex PCR, lists solely in-frame clones and lacks some. The table has about 220,000 clones, more than 75% seen once. Sequencing input: peripheral blood. Receptor source: a middle-aged man with active or convalescent COVID-19. The CDR3 runs from the conserved cysteine through the conserved F or W. A D gene is named only where the DNA matches it firmly. Not every row has a clone size; where given, it reads once, few, many or a size class.

j_gene: TRBJ2-3; d_gene: TRBD1; abundance: -; v_gene: TRBV10-3; CDR3nt: TGTGCCATCAGTCTACAGGGGGCTACAGATACGCAGTATTTT; CDR3aa: CAISLQGATDTQYF
j_gene: TRBJ1-1; d_gene: -; abundance: -; v_gene: TRBV7-8; CDR3nt: TGTGCCAGCAGCTTAGCGCTGGGCATGAACACTGAAGCTTTCTTT; CDR3aa: CASSLALGMNTEAFF
j_gene: TRBJ2-7; d_gene: -; abundance: -; v_gene: TRBV3-1/TRBV3-2; CDR3nt: TGTGCCAGCAGCCAGGAAGGTAGCGGAGCCTACGAGCAGTACTTC; CDR3aa: CASSQEGSGAYEQYF
j_gene: TRBJ1-1; d_gene: -; abundance: -; v_gene: TRBV5-1; CDR3nt: TGCGCCAGCAGCTTGGAGGGGGGGCCCACTGAAGCTTTCTTT; CDR3aa: CASSLEGGPTEAFF
j_gene: TRBJ1-4; d_gene: TRBD1; abundance: -; v_gene: TRBV25-1; CDR3nt: TGTGCCAGCAGTGGAGGACAGGGGGCGCGTGTTGAAAAACTGTTTTTT; CDR3aa: CASSGGQGARVEKLFF
j_gene: TRBJ1-2; d_gene: -; abundance: -; v_gene: TRBV29-1; CDR3nt: TGCAGCGTTATGACAGTAACTAACTATGGCTACACCTTC; CDR3aa: CSVMTVTNYGYTF
j_gene: TRBJ2-3; d_gene: -; abundance: -; v_gene: TRBV15; CDR3nt: TGTGCCACCAGCCCCCCCGGGGGCACAGATACGCAGTATTTT; CDR3aa: CATSPPGGTDTQYF
j_gene: TRBJ2-6; d_gene: -; abundance: -; v_gene: TRBV19; CDR3nt: TGTGCCAGTAGTATGACAGCATTAGGGGTGGCCAACGTCCTGACTTTC; CDR3aa: CASSMTALGVANVLTF
j_gene: TRBJ2-1; d_gene: TRBD2; abundance: -; v_gene: TRBV10-1; CDR3nt: TGCGCCAGTTCGGCGACTAGCATCGACAATGAGCAGTTCTTC; CDR3aa: CASSATSIDNEQFF
j_gene: TRBJ2-5; d_gene: -; abundance: -; v_gene: TRBV6-5; CDR3nt: TGTGCCAGCAGTCTCCGGGTCCAAGAGACCCAGTACTTC; CDR3aa: CASSLRVQETQYF
j_gene: TRBJ1-2; d_gene: TRBD1; abundance: -; v_gene: TRBV15; CDR3nt: TGTGCCACCAGCAGATTCCCGGGACAGGGACCTCATGGCTACACCTTC; CDR3aa: CATSRFPGQGPHGYTF
j_gene: TRBJ1-1; d_gene: TRBD1; abundance: -; v_gene: TRBV9; CDR3nt: TGTGCCAGCAGCCCTAGACAGGGAATGAACACTGAAGCTTTCTTT; CDR3aa: CASSPRQGMNTEAFF
j_gene: TRBJ2-1; d_gene: TRBD2; abundance: -; v_gene: TRBV29-1; CDR3nt: TGCAGCGTTGTCAAGAGACTAGCGGATTACAATGAGCAGTTCTTC; CDR3aa: CSVVKRLADYNEQFF
j_gene: TRBJ2-3; d_gene: -; abundance: -; v_gene: TRBV3-1/TRBV3-2; CDR3nt: TGTGCCAGCAGCCAAGATTTGAGCGTCACAGATACGCAGTATTTT; CDR3aa: CASSQDLSVTDTQYF
j_gene: TRBJ1-1; d_gene: -; abundance: -; v_gene: TRBV6-4; CDR3nt: TGTGCCAGCAGGGAACAGGGAAAACAGAACACTGAAGCTTTCTTT; CDR3aa: CASREQGKQNTEAFF
j_gene: TRBJ1-2; d_gene: TRBD1; abundance: -; v_gene: TRBV11-1; CDR3nt: TGTGCCAGCAGCTCGACAGGGTTGGCGTATGGCTACACCTTC; CDR3aa: CASSSTGLAYGYTF
j_gene: TRBJ1-6; d_gene: TRBD1; abundance: once; v_gene: TRBV7-9; CDR3nt: TGTGCCAGCAGCTTAGCAGGGGGCCGCTCACCCCTCCACTTT; CDR3aa: CASSLAGGRSPLHF
j_gene: TRBJ2-3; d_gene: -; abundance: -; v_gene: TRBV11-2; CDR3nt: TGTGCCAGCAGCTCAGTGGGGAGCGCTGCGCAGTATTTT; CDR3aa: CASSSVGSAAQYF
j_gene: TRBJ1-2; d_gene: TRBD1; abundance: -; v_gene: TRBV4-1; CDR3nt: TGCGCCAGCAGCCACCCAAAGGCTAACACAGGGGCCGATGGCTACACCTTC; CDR3aa: CASSHPKANTGADGYTF
j_gene: TRBJ1-1; d_gene: TRBD1; abundance: -; v_gene: TRBV27; CDR3nt: TGTGCCAGCAGTTCAAACTTCGGACAGGCGAACACTGAAGCTTTCTTT; CDR3aa: CASSSNFGQANTEAFF
j_gene: TRBJ1-1; d_gene: TRBD1; abundance: -; v_gene: TRBV7-2; CDR3nt: TGTGCCAGCAGCGAGGACAGGGAGAACACTGAAGCTTTCTTT; CDR3aa: CASSEDRENTEAFF
j_gene: TRBJ2-3; d_gene: -; abundance: -; v_gene: TRBV5-6; CDR3nt: TGTGCCAGCAGCTTGGAAGGTCTAGCCCGGCGGAATACGCAGTATTTT; CDR3aa: CASSLEGLARRNTQYF
j_gene: TRBJ2-7; d_gene: TRBD2; abundance: -; v_gene: TRBV29-1; CDR3nt: TGCAGCGCCATAGCGGGAAACTACGAGCAGTACTTC; CDR3aa: CSAIAGNYEQYF
j_gene: TRBJ1-5; d_gene: -; abundance: few; v_gene: TRBV4-1; CDR3nt: TGCGCCAGCAGCCAAGATAGTTCGGGGATCAATCAGCCCCAGCATTTT; CDR3aa: CASSQDSSGINQPQHF
j_gene: TRBJ2-3; d_gene: TRBD2; abundance: -; v_gene: TRBV6-5; CDR3nt: TGTGCCAGCAGTCGGGGACTAGTTGATACGCAGTATTTT; CDR3aa: CASSRGLVDTQYF
j_gene: TRBJ2-2; d_gene: TRBD2; abundance: -; v_gene: TRBV19; CDR3nt: TGTGCCAGTGAAGCGGCGGGGGCGAACACCGGGGAGCTGTTTTTT; CDR3aa: CASEAAGANTGELFF
j_gene: TRBJ1-5; d_gene: -; abundance: -; v_gene: TRBV5-6; CDR3nt: TGTGCCAGCAGCGCCCAACGGGGGTGGGATCAGCCCCAGCATTTT; CDR3aa: CASSAQRGWDQPQHF
j_gene: TRBJ2-3; d_gene: -; abundance: once; v_gene: TRBV12-3/TRBV12-4; CDR3nt: TGTGCCAGCAGCCTCATGGTCCGGGATACGCAGTATTTT; CDR3aa: CASSLMVRDTQYF
j_gene: TRBJ1-2; d_gene: TRBD1; abundance: -; v_gene: TRBV12-3/TRBV12-4; CDR3nt: TGTGCCAGCAGTAGGGACAGGGTAGGCTACACCTTC; CDR3aa: CASSRDRVGYTF
j_gene: TRBJ2-7; d_gene: TRBD1; abundance: -; v_gene: TRBV10-1; CDR3nt: TGCGCCAGCAGTTTTACAGGGGAAGAGCAGTACTTC; CDR3aa: CASSFTGEEQYF
j_gene: TRBJ2-3; d_gene: -; abundance: -; v_gene: TRBV7-9; CDR3nt: TGTGCCAGCAGTCTAAACCGGGGTCTAGGCACAGATACGCAGTATTTT; CDR3aa: CASSLNRGLGTDTQYF
j_gene: TRBJ2-7; d_gene: TRBD1; abundance: -; v_gene: TRBV18; CDR3nt: TGTGCCAGCTCACAGGAAAAGGGGACAGGGTTCTACGAGCAGTACTTC; CDR3aa: CASSQEKGTGFYEQYF
j_gene: TRBJ1-1; d_gene: -; abundance: -; v_gene: TRBV19; CDR3nt: TGTGCCAGCAAACGCAGGGGACCCAACACTGAAGCTTTCTTT; CDR3aa: CASKRRGPNTEAFF
j_gene: TRBJ1-5; d_gene: -; abundance: once; v_gene: TRBV7-9; CDR3nt: TGTGCCAGCAGCACGACAGGCCCCAATCAGCCCCAGCATTTT; CDR3aa: CASSTTGPNQPQHF
j_gene: TRBJ2-3; d_gene: -; abundance: -; v_gene: TRBV5-4; CDR3nt: TGTGCCAGCAGCTTGTTAACAGATACGCAGTATTTT; CDR3aa: CASSLLTDTQYF
j_gene: TRBJ1-1; d_gene: -; abundance: -; v_gene: TRBV19; CDR3nt: TGTGCCAGTAGTTACAGCTACACTGAAGCTTTCTTT; CDR3aa: CASSYSYTEAFF
j_gene: TRBJ2-7; d_gene: TRBD2; abundance: once; v_gene: TRBV6-4; CDR3nt: TGTGCCAGCAGTCCCAGCGGCGGGGGGCGGAACGAGCAGTACTTC; CDR3aa: CASSPSGGGRNEQYF
j_gene: TRBJ1-5; d_gene: -; abundance: -; v_gene: TRBV5-1; CDR3nt: TGCGCCAGCAGCATCAGGGTGGGTCAGCCCCAGCATTTT; CDR3aa: CASSIRVGQPQHF
j_gene: TRBJ2-7; d_gene: TRBD1; abundance: -; v_gene: TRBV27; CDR3nt: TGTGCCAGCAGTTGGGGGACAGGACAGTACGAGCAGTACTTC; CDR3aa: CASSWGTGQYEQYF
j_gene: TRBJ1-1; d_gene: -; abundance: few; v_gene: TRBV5-1; CDR3nt: TGCGCCAGCACCCCGCTGCCAGGGTTGAACACTGAAGCTTTCTTT; CDR3aa: CASTPLPGLNTEAFF
j_gene: TRBJ2-5; d_gene: TRBD2; abundance: -; v_gene: TRBV5-4; CDR3nt: TGTGCCAGCAGCTTGGTGACTAGCACGACGGAGACCCAGTACTTC; CDR3aa: CASSLVTSTTETQYF
j_gene: TRBJ1-1; d_gene: TRBD1; abundance: -; v_gene: TRBV5-1; CDR3nt: TGCGCCAGCGGGACAGGGGGCGGAAACACTGAAGCTTTCTTT; CDR3aa: CASGTGGGNTEAFF
j_gene: TRBJ2-7; d_gene: TRBD1; abundance: -; v_gene: TRBV2; CDR3nt: TGTGCCAGCTTATATACAGGGGGAGACTCCGAGCAGTACTTC; CDR3aa: CASLYTGGDSEQYF
j_gene: TRBJ2-1; d_gene: -; abundance: -; v_gene: TRBV5-1; CDR3nt: TGCGCCAGCAGCTATACCGGGACTCGAAATGAGCAGTTCTTC; CDR3aa: CASSYTGTRNEQFF
j_gene: TRBJ1-2; d_gene: TRBD1; abundance: -; v_gene: TRBV6-4; CDR3nt: TGTGCCAGCAGTGCCCAGGGGACAGCCTCTAAATATGGCTACACCTTC; CDR3aa: CASSAQGTASKYGYTF
j_gene: TRBJ1-3; d_gene: -; abundance: once; v_gene: TRBV21-1; CDR3nt: TGTGCCAGCAGCAAAGACCCCTACAGGGGCTCTGGAAACACCATATATTTT; CDR3aa: CASSKDPYRGSGNTIYF
j_gene: TRBJ2-1; d_gene: -; abundance: -; v_gene: TRBV19; CDR3nt: TGTGCCAGTAGTATGGCGCGGGGGCTCGGTGATGAGCAGTTCTTC; CDR3aa: CASSMARGLGDEQFF
j_gene: TRBJ2-1; d_gene: -; abundance: -; v_gene: TRBV5-1; CDR3nt: TGCGCCAGCAGCTTGGACGGCTACAATGAGCAGTTCTTC; CDR3aa: CASSLDGYNEQFF
j_gene: TRBJ2-1; d_gene: TRBD2; abundance: -; v_gene: TRBV5-8; CDR3nt: TGTGCCAGCAGCTATCGGACTAGCGGGAGGGCGGTTGAGCAGTTCTTC; CDR3aa: CASSYRTSGRAVEQFF
j_gene: TRBJ2-7; d_gene: TRBD1; abundance: -; v_gene: TRBV27; CDR3nt: TGTGCCAGCAGTCCTGCGACAGGGGGGGTCGAGCAGTACTTC; CDR3aa: CASSPATGGVEQYF
j_gene: TRBJ1-1; d_gene: TRBD1; abundance: -; v_gene: TRBV9; CDR3nt: TGTGCCAGCAGCGCCGGGACAGGGCACACTGAAGCTTTCTTT; CDR3aa: CASSAGTGHTEAFF
j_gene: TRBJ2-3; d_gene: -; abundance: -; v_gene: TRBV7-2; CDR3nt: TGTGCCAGCAGCATGGGCTACAGGGAAGTGGCAGATACGCAGTATTTT; CDR3aa: CASSMGYREVADTQYF
j_gene: TRBJ2-1; d_gene: TRBD2; abundance: -; v_gene: TRBV6-5; CDR3nt: TGTGCCAGCAGTTACGGGACTAGCTACAATGAGCAGTTCTTC; CDR3aa: CASSYGTSYNEQFF